This TCR beta chain was identified during a study of blood T cell repertoires in COVID-19. Study-level information: The United States, Italy and Spain supplied acute and convalescent COVID-19 samples. PBMCs, B-cell-depleted T cells, or T cells provided the cDNA or gDNA that made up the material.

Per the authors' pipeline: Amplification from reference gene primers served as the basis for estimated nucleated cell counts. Assay: immunoSEQ multiplex PCR; the TCRdb copy retains only in-frame clones and omits some. Clonal size and the V and J genes are those of that table, whereas D and trimming came from the DNA. The profile covers some 190,000 clones, with 80% to 85% appearing a single time and roughly 20% taken by the ten largest. Germline CDR1 is SGHDT and CDR2 is YYEEEE. V lost 0 bases and J 5 bases, leaving 8 bases between the germline ends. The length of the CDR3 is 13 residues. The chain carries TRBV5-6 and TRBJ2-5; D is perhaps TRBD1 (5 bases). The sequence came from a human donor in a cohort sampled during active COVID-19. Specimen: peripheral blood. This CDR3 reads CASSLAQGETQYF. CDR3 nucleotide sequence: TGTGCCAGCAGCTTGGCCCAGGGTGAGACCCAGTACTTC.